These 32 T cell receptor beta chains originate from one sample sequenced in a study of cytomegalovirus exposure and HLA in healthy donors. Amplification used 60 Vbeta primers and 13 Jbeta primers. Generated by immunoSEQ multiplex PCR, the TCRdb table keeps only in-frame clones and is missing some. The sample features some 200,000 clones, with 0.74% in its top ten. Specimen: PBMCs. Receptors originate from a boy aged 5-17 years in good health and CMV-seronegative.

This sequence joins TRBV29-1 and TRBJ1-5; weak D call: TRBD1 (6 bases). V lost 6 bases to trimming and J lost 2 bases, with 14 bases between them. Per germline, CDR1 SQVTM and CDR2 ANQGSEA. There are 14 residues in the CDR3. The CDR3 nucleotides read TGCAGCGTCCGGGACACCGCCGGCAATCAGCCCCAGCATTTT. Protein sequence: CSVRDTAGNQPQHF.

The gene calls are TRBV9 and TRBJ1-1; D uncertain. CDR3 size: 11 residues. Trimming took 5 bases from V and 11 from J, leaving 13 bases between them. Looked up from germline, CDR1 is SGDLS and CDR2 is YYNGEE. CDR3 bases: TGTGCCAGCAGTGACCTTACGGGGGCTTTCTTT. Its translation is CASSDLTGAFF.

The genes are TRBV5-1 and TRBJ2-7, with 7 bases lining up with TRBD1. Per the germline V gene, CDR1 is SGHRS and CDR2 is YFSETQ. The CDR3 is 15 residues long. Losses at the gene ends were 0 bases for V and 3 bases for J; bases not matched to a gene: 6. CDR3 bases: TGCGCCAGCAGCTTGGCGATTGGACAGGACTACGAGCAGTACTTC. It is translated as CASSLAIGQDYEQYF.

The V gene is TRBV29-1, the J gene TRBJ2-1; TRBD2 matches 9 bases. This CDR3 contains 15 residues. With 6 bases clipped from V and 0 bases from J, the junction kept 6 bases outside the gene matches. The V gene's germline CDR1 is SQVTM and CDR2 ANQGSEA. The CDR3 sequence: CSVGRRGGSYNEQFF. DNA of the CDR3: TGCAGCGTGGGAAGGCGGGGGGGCTCCTACAATGAGCAGTTCTTC.

The chain uses TRBV5-1 and TRBJ1-1; TRBD1 matches at 9 bases. The trim removed 2 bases at V and 5 bases at J, leaving 1 base unmatched. The CDR3 is 13 amino acids. Looked up from germline, CDR1 is SGHRS and CDR2 is YFSETQ. The CDR3 bases are TGCGCCAGCAGCTTACAGGGGGCGACTGAAGCTTTCTTT. Amino acids: CASSLQGATEAFF.

DNA for the CDR3: TGTGCCAGCAGCTCCCGACAGGGTAGTACCACAGATACGCAGTATTTT. Residues: CASSSRQGSTTDTQYF. This chain uses TRBV13 with TRBJ2-3, with 7 bases matching TRBD1. The CDR3 contains 16 residues. CDR1 and CDR2 (germline): PRHDT, FYEKMQ (reference sequence). V was clipped by 4 bases and J by 2 bases; unmatched bases: 9.

The V gene is TRBV19, the J gene TRBJ2-2; D not resolved. The CDR3 sequence is 16 residues long. V was trimmed by 4 bases and J by 0 bases, leaving 12 bases between them. Per germline, CDR1 LNHDA and CDR2 SQIVND (reference sequence). The CDR3 loop reads CASSRNPGPNTGELFF. As DNA, the CDR3 is TGTGCCAGTAGTAGAAACCCAGGTCCGAACACCGGGGAGCTGTTTTTT.

V usage is TRBV30 and J usage is TRBJ2-5, with TRBD2 matching 8 bases. This CDR3 is built from 12 residues. Germline assignment: CDR1 GTSNPN and CDR2 SVGIG (reference sequence). The DNA for the CDR3 is TGTGCGAGTAGCGGGGACGAAGAGACCCAGTACTTC. Translated, it gives CASSGDEETQYF.

The chain employs TRBV19 and TRBJ1-2, with 9 bases aligning to TRBD1. The germline V gene encodes CDR1 LNHDA and CDR2 SQIVND (reference sequence). This CDR3 has 14 amino acids. With 4 bases clipped from V and 6 bases from J, the junction kept 6 bases outside the gene matches. DNA of the CDR3: TGTGCCAGTAGTACAACAGGGGGCGCGGATGGCTACACCTTC. Its translation is CASSTTGGADGYTF.

The rearrangement links TRBV6-1 to TRBJ2-6; D is possibly TRBD1 (5 bases). V was shortened by 5 bases and J by 1 base, with 9 bases between the two germline ends. From germline, CDR1 is MNHNS and CDR2 SASEGT. The CDR3 has 15 residues. CDR3 in DNA: TGTGCCAGCAGTCCCCAGGGTTCTGGGGCCAACGTCCTGACTTTC. Protein product: CASSPQGSGANVLTF.

The V and J genes are TRBV6-1 and TRBJ1-2, with TRBD1 identical over 7 bases. The V segment lost 3 bases and the J segment 4 bases; nucleotides outside the gene matches: 5. This CDR3 contains 14 residues. The germline CDR1 and CDR2 sequences are MNHNS and SASEGT. In DNA form, the CDR3 reads TGTGCCAGCAGTGACGGGACAGATGTCTATGGCTACACCTTC. This encodes CASSDGTDVYGYTF.

This chain uses TRBV6-5 with TRBJ2-7; 8 positions match TRBD2. Germline V lookup: CDR1 MNHEY, CDR2 SVGAGI. This CDR3 has 14 amino acids. The junction had 8 bases not matched to a gene; V was cut back by 5 bases and J by 5 bases. CDR3 in amino acids: CASSLGGAEDEQYF. The CDR3 DNA reads as TGTGCCAGCAGTCTCGGGGGGGCAGAGGACGAGCAGTACTTC.

The rearrangement links TRBV27 to TRBJ1-6; 7 nucleotides align to TRBD1. The CDR3 has 14 amino acids. The germline V gene encodes CDR1 MNHEY and CDR2 SMNVEV (reference sequence). V shed 3 bases and J 10 bases; nucleotides not matched to a gene: 6. The CDR3 region has the DNA TGTGCCAGCAGTTTTCAGGGGGAGTACTCACCCCTCCACTTT. It translates to CASSFQGEYSPLHF.

The chain is built from TRBV11-2 and TRBJ2-2; tentative D call: TRBD1 (5 bases). The CDR3 length is 14 residues. CDR1 and CDR2 from the germline V gene are SGHAT and FQNNGV. Between the trimmed V and J ends, which lost 5 bases and 4 bases, there was a span of 11 bases. CDR3 DNA: TGTGCCAGCAGCCCCCTAAGGGGCACCGGGGAGCTGTTTTTT. As protein: CASSPLRGTGELFF. Based on the CDR3 plus reference TRBV11-2 and TRBJ2-2, the full variable domain is EAGVAQSPRYKIIEKRQSVAFWCNPISGHATLYWYQQILGQGPKLLIQFQNNGVVDDSQLPKDRFSAERLKGVDSTLKIQPAKLEDSAVYLCASSPLRGTGELFFGEGSRLTVL.

The chain couples TRBV28 to TRBJ2-7; D remains ambiguous. The CDR3 loop spans 18 amino acids. V was shortened by 3 bases and J by 3 bases, with 24 bases between the two germline ends. The germline CDR1 and CDR2 sequences are MDHEN and SYDVKM. The chain's CDR3 is CASSFSLGSIGSGYEQYF. The CDR3 DNA sequence: TGTGCCAGCAGTTTTTCTTTGGGCTCCATTGGCTCAGGCTACGAGCAGTACTTC.

The genes are TRBV28 and TRBJ1-1, with 9 bases lining up with TRBD1. With V trimmed by 6 bases and J by 5 bases, 4 bases remained unmatched. There are 13 residues in the CDR3. The germline V gene encodes CDR1 MDHEN and CDR2 SYDVKM. CDR3 nucleotide sequence: TGTGCCAGCAGAACGGGACAGGGTACTGAAGCTTTCTTT. It codes for CASRTGQGTEAFF. Filled out from reference TRBV28 and TRBJ1-1, the complete variable domain reads DVKVTQSSRYLVKRTGEKVFLECVQDMDHENMFWYRQDPGLGLRLIYFSYDVKMKEKGDIPEGYSVSREKKERFSLILESASTNQTSMYLCASRTGQGTEAFFGQGTRLTVV.

The J gene is TRBJ2-4, the V gene TRBV11-2; TRBD1 agrees at 10 bases. The CDR3 covers 15 residues. V gave up 8 bases and J gave up 5 bases; unmatched junction bases: 9. The V gene's germline CDR1 is SGHAT and CDR2 FQNNGV. CDR3 bases: TGTGCCAGCGCCAATCCGGGACAGGGGCAAAACATTCAGTACTTC. Protein product: CASANPGQGQNIQYF.

V and J are TRBV6-4 and TRBJ2-1, with 12 bases that match TRBD2. This CDR3 contains 14 residues. The junction had 4 bases not matched to a gene; V was cut back by 6 bases and J by 7 bases. From germline, CDR1 is MRHNA and CDR2 SNTAGT. The CDR3 reads CASRPSGGGNEQFF. Here the CDR3 DNA reads TGTGCCAGCAGGCCTAGCGGGGGGGGAAATGAGCAGTTCTTC.

The rearrangement uses TRBV14 and TRBJ1-4, with unresolved D. CDR1 is SGHDN and CDR2 is FVKESK in the germline V gene. Trimming took 3 bases from V and 4 from J, leaving 15 bases between them. The CDR3 is 16 amino acids. The CDR3 sequence is CASSHKAQINNEKLFF. CDR3 bases: TGTGCCAGCAGCCATAAAGCACAGATTAATAATGAAAAACTGTTTTTT.

V gene TRBV5-5 combines with J gene TRBJ1-5, with a possible D match to TRBD1 (5 bases). CDR1 and CDR2 (germline): SGHKS, YYEKEE (reference sequence). This CDR3 contains 15 residues. V was shortened by 4 bases and J by 4 bases, with 15 bases between the two germline ends. This CDR3 is CASSTDVGGNQPQHF. DNA for the CDR3: TGTGCCAGCAGCACGGACGTTGGGGGGAATCAGCCCCAGCATTTT.

This chain links TRBV4-1 with TRBJ1-2; D is undetermined. Per the germline V gene, CDR1 is MGHRA and CDR2 is YSYEKL. The CDR3 extends over 15 amino acids. Trimming stripped 4 bases from V and 3 bases from J, with 15 bases between. The CDR3 here is CASSLVPQEDYGYTF. CDR3 bases: TGCGCCAGCAGCCTTGTACCCCAGGAAGACTATGGCTACACCTTC.

V gene TRBV4-3 combines with J gene TRBJ1-4; 11 bases map to TRBD1. The V and J ends lost 4 bases and 8 bases, in that order; junction bases with no gene match: 3. Germline V lookup: CDR1 LGHNA, CDR2 YSLEER. The CDR3 length is 14 residues. This CDR3 reads CASSLGQGAEKLFF. CDR3 nucleotide sequence: TGCGCCAGCAGCCTAGGACAGGGGGCGGAAAAACTGTTTTTT.

J is TRBJ1-1 and V is TRBV30; unclear D gene. The CDR3 runs 11 residues. Per the germline V gene, CDR1 is GTSNPN and CDR2 is SVGIG (reference sequence). Trimming left V 0 bases short and J 6 bases short, with 5 bases between. The CDR3 nucleotides read TGTGCCTGGAGTGTATTAGCTGAAGCTTTCTTT. It specifies CAWSVLAEAFF. Full variable domain (rest looked up from reference TRBV30 and TRBJ1-1): SQTIHQWPATLVQPVGSPLSLECTVEGTSNPNLYWYRQAAGRGLQLLFYSVGIGQISSEVPQNLSASRPQDRQFILSSKKLLLSDSGFYLCAWSVLAEAFFGQGTRLTVV.

The rearrangement joins TRBV7-2 to TRBJ2-5, with D possibly being TRBD2 (6 bases). The CDR3 runs to 16 residues. CDR1 and CDR2 from the germline V gene are SGHTA and FQGNSA. Trimming left V 5 bases short and J 2 bases short, with 18 bases between. CDR3 region: CASSPGMGLRQETQYF. Written as DNA, the CDR3 is TGTGCCAGCAGCCCGGGGATGGGACTCAGGCAAGAGACCCAGTACTTC.

The chain recombines TRBV6-5 with TRBJ2-1, with D perhaps TRBD1 (6 bases). This CDR3 is 16 amino acids long. CDR1 is MNHEY and CDR2 is SVGAGI in the germline V gene. V lost 2 bases and J 8 bases, leaving 19 bases between the germline ends. The CDR3 DNA reads as TGTGCCAGCAGTTACCGTAGGACAGATCGAGGTGATGAGCAGTTCTTC. Translated, it gives CASSYRRTDRGDEQFF.

The genes are TRBV23-1 and TRBJ2-7; possible D gene TRBD2, 7 bases. TRBV23-1 qualifies as an ORF whose function is uncertain. V lost 6 bases and J lost 9, with 15 bases in between. This CDR3 region has 12 residues. The CDR3: CASSRRGALQYF. The CDR3 region has the DNA TGCGCCAGCAGCCGACGGGGGGCGCTGCAGTACTTC.

This CDR3 is CASSQQTGTYEQYF. The CDR3, as DNA: TGCGCCAGCAGCCAACAGACAGGGACCTACGAGCAGTACTTC. This chain connects TRBV4-1 to TRBJ2-7, with 7 positions matching TRBD1. The germline CDR1 and CDR2 sequences are MGHRA and YSYEKL. The CDR3 extends over 14 amino acids. V gave up 2 bases and J gave up 2 bases; unmatched junction bases: 3.

This chain joins TRBV7-6 and TRBJ1-1; weak D call: TRBD1 (6 bases). This CDR3 has 16 amino acids. Germline V gene data show CDR1 as SGHVS and CDR2 as FNYEAQ. V was cut by 1 base and J by 1 base, with 13 bases left in between. The CDR3 reads CASSLDPDSGNTEAFF. The CDR3 DNA follows: TGTGCCAGCAGCTTAGACCCGGACAGTGGGAACACTGAAGCTTTCTTT.

The chain employs TRBV30 and TRBJ2-3, with a tentative D call TRBD2 (5 bases). Germline lookup yields CDR1 GTSNPN and CDR2 SVGIG (reference sequence). The CDR3 spans 15 residues. The V end lost 0 bases, the J end lost 1 base, and 11 bases lay between the germline ends. The CDR3 spells CAWSVGSDGTDTQYF. The CDR3 region has the DNA TGTGCCTGGAGTGTAGGGAGCGACGGCACAGATACGCAGTATTTT. The full variable domain, its missing parts supplied by reference TRBV30 and TRBJ2-3, is SQTIHQWPATLVQPVGSPLSLECTVEGTSNPNLYWYRQAAGRGLQLLFYSVGIGQISSEVPQNLSASRPQDRQFILSSKKLLLSDSGFYLCAWSVGSDGTDTQYFGPGTRLTVL.

V usage is TRBV5-4 and J usage is TRBJ2-7, with 8 bases identical to TRBD2. The CDR3 is made up of 16 amino acids. Trimming at V came to 3 bases and at J to 5 bases, leaving 13 bases not matched to a gene. Germline CDR1 is SGHNT and CDR2 is YYREEE (reference sequence). The CDR3 DNA reads TGTGCCAGCAGCTCTGGACTAGCCCTCCTTCCGGACGAGCAGTACTTC. Protein sequence: CASSSGLALLPDEQYF.

The chain combines TRBV6-1 with TRBJ2-3; 8 positions match TRBD2. The CDR3 has 17 amino acids. V was pared by 2 bases and J by 2 bases, with 9 bases of the junction left unmatched. The germline CDR1 and CDR2 sequences are MNHNS and SASEGT. The CDR3 loop reads CASSEMLGGGLTDTQYF. CDR3 DNA sequence: TGTGCCAGCAGTGAAATGCTCGGGGGGGGCCTCACAGATACGCAGTATTTT.

For this clone: Other nucleotide sequences from this sample produce the same CDR3. The V and J genes are TRBV7-9 and TRBJ2-2, with 7 bases lining up with TRBD1. Looked up from germline, CDR1 is SEHNR and CDR2 is FQNEAQ (reference sequence). Germline trimming cut 5 bases from V and 2 bases from J; bases unmatched to any gene: 5. CDR3 size: 15 residues. CDR3 nucleotide sequence: TGTGCCAGCAGCCCCCGGACAGGTAACACCGGGGAGCTGTTTTTT. Its protein is CASSPRTGNTGELFF. The entire variable domain, with the rest obtained from reference TRBV7-9 and TRBJ2-2, is as follows: DTGVSQNPRHKITKRGQNVTFRCDPISEHNRLYWYRQTLGQGPEFLTYFQNEAQLEKSRLLSDRFSAERPKGSFSTLEIQRTEQGDSAMYLCASSPRTGNTGELFFGEGSRLTVL.